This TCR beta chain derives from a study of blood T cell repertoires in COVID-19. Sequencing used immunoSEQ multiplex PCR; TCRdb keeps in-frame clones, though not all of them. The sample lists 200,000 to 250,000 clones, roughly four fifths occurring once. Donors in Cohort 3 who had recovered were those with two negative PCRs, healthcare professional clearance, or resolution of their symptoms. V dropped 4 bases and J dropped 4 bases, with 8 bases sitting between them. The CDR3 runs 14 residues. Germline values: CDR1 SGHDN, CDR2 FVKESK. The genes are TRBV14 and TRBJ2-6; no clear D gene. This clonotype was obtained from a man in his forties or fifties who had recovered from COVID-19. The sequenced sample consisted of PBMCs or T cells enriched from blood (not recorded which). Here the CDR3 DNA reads TGTGCCAGCAGCCTCCCGACAGGGGCCAACGTCCTGACTTTC. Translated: CASSLPTGANVLTF.